These 11 T cell receptor beta chains share one sample of origin, sequenced in a study of blood T cell repertoires in COVID-19. Sequenced by immunoSEQ multiplex PCR; TCRdb stores in-frame clones only, minus some. In the table there are some 78,000 clones, around 90% of which are singletons. The sample taken for sequencing was peripheral blood. These receptor sequences come from an elderly woman with active or convalescent COVID-19.

In DNA, the CDR3 is TGTGCCAGCAGTGGAGGAGGGGGCCTAAATGAAAAACTGTTTTTT. Amino acids: CASSGGGGLNEKLFF. The rearrangement joins TRBV28 to TRBJ1-4, with 7 bases matching TRBD1. Trimming removed 5 bases from V and 5 bases from J; junction bases left unmatched: 8. The CDR3 is 15 amino acids. Germline assignment: CDR1 MDHEN and CDR2 SYDVKM. Variable domain in full (rest from reference TRBV28 and TRBJ1-4): DVKVTQSSRYLVKRTGEKVFLECVQDMDHENMFWYRQDPGLGLRLIYFSYDVKMKEKGDIPEGYSVSREKKERFSLILESASTNQTSMYLCASSGGGGLNEKLFFGSGTQLSVL.

The chain links TRBV28 to TRBJ1-2; D is uncertain. The CDR3 consists of 14 residues. V was trimmed by 4 bases and J by 3 bases, leaving 12 bases between them. The germline V gene encodes CDR1 MDHEN and CDR2 SYDVKM. The CDR3 DNA reads TGTGCCAGCAGTTCACAAGGGAGAGACTATGGCTACACCTTC. Its translation: CASSSQGRDYGYTF.

The rearrangement links TRBV2 to TRBJ2-3; no definite D call. CDR1 is SNHLY, CDR2 FYNNEI, per germline. CDR3 length: 12 residues. The V gene lost 5 bases and the J gene lost 7 bases, with 10 bases spanning the gap. The CDR3 here is CASSRIDNTQYF. Written as DNA, the CDR3 is TGTGCCAGCAGTAGGATCGACAATACGCAGTATTTT.

The chain employs TRBV5-6 and TRBJ2-3; 12 bases align to TRBD2. Unmatched junction bases numbered 7, after V lost 1 base and J lost 4 bases. Germline lookup yields CDR1 SGHDT and CDR2 YYEEEE. CDR3 length: 17 amino acids. CDR3 residues: CASSLQPSGRAPDTQYF. The CDR3, as DNA: TGTGCCAGCAGCTTGCAGCCTAGCGGGAGGGCCCCAGATACGCAGTATTTT.

V and J are TRBV4-1 and TRBJ2-7; D perhaps matches TRBD1 (6 bases). CDR1 and CDR2 (germline): MGHRA, YSYEKL. V was cut by 1 base and J by 1 base, with 14 bases left in between. This CDR3 spans 16 amino acids. The CDR3 loop is CASSQGSQGLSYEQYF. The DNA of the CDR3 is TGCGCCAGCAGCCAAGGGTCGCAGGGGCTTTCCTACGAGCAGTACTTC.

The rearrangement uses TRBV18 and TRBJ1-6; weak D call: TRBD1 (6 bases). The V end lost 2 bases, the J end lost 13 bases, and 15 bases lay between the germline ends. Looked up from germline, CDR1 is KGHSH and CDR2 is LQKENI. The CDR3 sequence is 14 residues long. The CDR3 loop reads CASSPSSQGSPLHF. The CDR3 coding sequence is TGTGCCAGCTCACCATCCTCACAGGGTTCGCCCCTCCACTTT. Full variable domain (rest looked up from reference TRBV18 and TRBJ1-6): NAGVMQNPRHLVRRRGQEARLRCSPMKGHSHVYWYRQLPEEGLKFMVYLQKENIIDESGMPKERFSAEFPKEGPSILRIQQVVRGDSAAYFCASSPSSQGSPLHFGNGTRLTVT.

The rearrangement links TRBV7-9 to TRBJ2-1, with TRBD2 matching 11 bases. This CDR3 has 16 amino acids. Germline assignment: CDR1 SEHNR and CDR2 FQNEAQ (reference sequence). Trimming at V came to 3 bases and at J to 10 bases, leaving 11 bases not matched to a gene. The CDR3 DNA follows: TGTGCCAGCAGCTTTCCCGGGACTAGCGGCGGAGGGGAGCAGTTCTTC. It is translated as CASSFPGTSGGGEQFF.

The V call is TRBV19, the J call TRBJ2-5, with D tentatively TRBD2 (7 bases). The length of the CDR3 is 15 residues. Germline V CDR1 and CDR2: LNHDA, SQIVND (reference sequence). Trimming took off 5 bases at V and 7 bases at J, with 20 bases between the two ends. The DNA for the CDR3 is TGTGCCAGTAGTGTCGGGACACGGTCGGGGGGGACCCAGTACTTC. It yields the protein CASSVGTRSGGTQYF.

J is TRBJ1-4 and V is TRBV7-8; 8 bases fit TRBD1. Losses at the gene ends were 4 bases for V and 5 bases for J; bases not matched to a gene: 6. The CDR3 loop spans 15 amino acids. CDR1 is SGHVS and CDR2 is FQNEAQ in the germline V gene. Here the CDR3 DNA reads TGTGCCAGCAGCTCCGGACAGGGACGGAATGAAAAACTGTTTTTT. It translates to CASSSGQGRNEKLFF.

The chain has TRBV5-1 and TRBJ2-2, with D maybe TRBD1 (6 bases). The germline CDR1 and CDR2 sequences are SGHRS and YFSETQ. The CDR3 runs 13 residues. Trimming shortened V by 1 base and J by 9 bases, and 10 bases separated the two germline ends. In nucleotides, the CDR3 is TGCGCCAGCAGCTTGCAGGGGACCCGGGAGCTGTTTTTT. Its translation is CASSLQGTRELFF.

The V call is TRBV5-4, the J call TRBJ1-2; D ambiguous. The CDR3 is 13 amino acids. The V gene's germline CDR1 is SGHNT and CDR2 YYREEE (reference sequence). Trimming stripped 6 bases from V and 6 bases from J, with 15 bases between. The chain's CDR3 is CASTVIEGDGYTF. DNA of the CDR3: TGTGCCAGCACCGTGATCGAGGGCGATGGCTACACCTTC.